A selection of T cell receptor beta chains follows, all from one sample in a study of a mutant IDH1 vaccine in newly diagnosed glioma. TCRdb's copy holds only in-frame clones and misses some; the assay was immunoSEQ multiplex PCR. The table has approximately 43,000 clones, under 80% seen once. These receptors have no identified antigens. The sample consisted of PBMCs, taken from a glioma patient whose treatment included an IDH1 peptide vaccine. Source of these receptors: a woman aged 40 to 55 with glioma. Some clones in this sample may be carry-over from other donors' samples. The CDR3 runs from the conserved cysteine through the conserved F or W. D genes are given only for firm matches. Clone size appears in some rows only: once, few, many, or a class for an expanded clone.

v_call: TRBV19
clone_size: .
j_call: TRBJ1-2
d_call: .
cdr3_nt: TGTGCCAGTAGTGGCGACCCCGGGGGCTACACCTTC
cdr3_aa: CASSGDPGGYTF

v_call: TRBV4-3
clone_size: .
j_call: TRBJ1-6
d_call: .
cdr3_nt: TGCGCCAGCAGCCTGGGGGGGGGTGGGAATTCACCCCTCCACTTT
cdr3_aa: CASSLGGGGNSPLHF

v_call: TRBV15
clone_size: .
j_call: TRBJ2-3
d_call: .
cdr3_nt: TGTGCCACCAGCAGGAGAACAGATACGCAGTATTTT
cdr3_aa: CATSRRTDTQYF

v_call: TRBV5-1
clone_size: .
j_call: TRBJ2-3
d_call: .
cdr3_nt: TGCGCCAGCAGCTGGGACTTGGGGGACACAGATACGCAGTATTTT
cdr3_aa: CASSWDLGDTDTQYF

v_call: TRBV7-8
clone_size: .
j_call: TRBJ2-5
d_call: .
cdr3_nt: TGTGCCAGCAGCCCCTGGACAGCCCAAGAGACCCAGTACTTC
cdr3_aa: CASSPWTAQETQYF

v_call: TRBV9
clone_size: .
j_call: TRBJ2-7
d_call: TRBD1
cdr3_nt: TGTGCCAGCAGCGGCGGACAGGGGCTGAGGGAGCAGTACTTC
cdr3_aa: CASSGGQGLREQYF

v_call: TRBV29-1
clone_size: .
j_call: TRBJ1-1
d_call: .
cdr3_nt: TGCAGCGCCAAATACAAGAACACTGAAGCTTTCTTT
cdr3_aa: CSAKYKNTEAFF

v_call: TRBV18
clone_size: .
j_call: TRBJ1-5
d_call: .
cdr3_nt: TGTGCCAGCTCGTACAGGGATAGCAATCAGCCCCAGCATTTT
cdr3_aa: CASSYRDSNQPQHF

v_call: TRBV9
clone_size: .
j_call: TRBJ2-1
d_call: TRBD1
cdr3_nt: TGTGCCAGCAGCGTAGAGGGGGCGGGTTCCTACAATGAGCAGTTCTTC
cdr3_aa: CASSVEGAGSYNEQFF

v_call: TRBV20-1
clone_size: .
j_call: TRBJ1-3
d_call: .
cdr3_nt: TGCAGTGCTCTATCTGGAAACACCATATATTTT
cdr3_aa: CSALSGNTIYF

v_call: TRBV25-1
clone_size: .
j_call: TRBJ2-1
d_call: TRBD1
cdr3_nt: TGTGCCAGCCTCCCGGGACAGGGGAGAAATGAGCAGTTCTTC
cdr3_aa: CASLPGQGRNEQFF

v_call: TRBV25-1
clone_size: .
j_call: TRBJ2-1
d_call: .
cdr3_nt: TGTGCCAGCAGTCCCACCGGGTGGGAGTGGGTGACCCATGAGCAGTTCTTC
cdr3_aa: CASSPTGWEWVTHEQFF

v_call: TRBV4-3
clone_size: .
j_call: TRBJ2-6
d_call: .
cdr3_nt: TGCGCCAGCAGCCAGGAAACAGGTTCTGGGGCCAACGTCCTGACTTTC
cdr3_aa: CASSQETGSGANVLTF

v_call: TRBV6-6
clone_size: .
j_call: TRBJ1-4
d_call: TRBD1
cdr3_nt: TGTGCCAGCAGTTCGACGACAGGGGGCGGAAAACTGTTTTTT
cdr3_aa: CASSSTTGGGKLFF

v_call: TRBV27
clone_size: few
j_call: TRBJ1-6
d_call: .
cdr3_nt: TGTGCCAGCAGTTTAAACCAGGGGCCTGGCTCACCCCTCCACTTT
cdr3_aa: CASSLNQGPGSPLHF

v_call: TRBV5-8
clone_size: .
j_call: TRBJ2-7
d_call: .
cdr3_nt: TGTGCCAGCAGGCGCATCTCCTACGAGCAGTACTTC
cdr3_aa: CASRRISYEQYF

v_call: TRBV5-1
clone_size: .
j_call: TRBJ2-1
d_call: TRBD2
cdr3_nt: TGCGCCAGCAGCCAGACGGGGGGGGGTGGTGAGCAGTTCTTC
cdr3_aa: CASSQTGGGGEQFF

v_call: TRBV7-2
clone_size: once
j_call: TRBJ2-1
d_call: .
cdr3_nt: TGTGCCAGCAGCTTAGCGCTAGTGACTAGTGGCTACAATGAGCAGTTCTTC
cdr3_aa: CASSLALVTSGYNEQFF

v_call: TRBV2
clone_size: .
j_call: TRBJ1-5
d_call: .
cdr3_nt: TGTGCCAGCAGTGACAGAAGCAATCAGCCCCAGCATTTT
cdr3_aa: CASSDRSNQPQHF

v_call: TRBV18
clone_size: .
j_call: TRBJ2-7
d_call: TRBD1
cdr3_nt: TGTGCCAGCTCACCGACAGGGAAATCCTACGAGCAGTACTTC
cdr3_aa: CASSPTGKSYEQYF

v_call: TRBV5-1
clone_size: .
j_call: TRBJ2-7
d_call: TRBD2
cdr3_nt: TGCGCCAGCAGCTTCCCCTTACTAGCGGGGGCCCACGAGCAGTACTTC
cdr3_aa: CASSFPLLAGAHEQYF

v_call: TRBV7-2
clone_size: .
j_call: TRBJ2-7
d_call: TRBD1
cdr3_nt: TGTGCCACCGGGGACAGCTACTACGAGCAGTACTTC
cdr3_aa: CATGDSYYEQYF

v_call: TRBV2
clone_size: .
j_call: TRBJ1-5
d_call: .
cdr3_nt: TGTGCCAGCAGCGCTTCACTCGATCAGCCCCAGCATTTT
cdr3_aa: CASSASLDQPQHF

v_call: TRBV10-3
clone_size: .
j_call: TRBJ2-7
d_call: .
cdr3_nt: TGTGCCATCAGTGAGTCAGGTCGCGAGCAGTACTTC
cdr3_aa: CAISESGREQYF

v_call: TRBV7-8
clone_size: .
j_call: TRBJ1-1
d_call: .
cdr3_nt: TGTGCCAGCAGCTTATTTAAGGGTATGGACACTGAAGCTTTCTTT
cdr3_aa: CASSLFKGMDTEAFF

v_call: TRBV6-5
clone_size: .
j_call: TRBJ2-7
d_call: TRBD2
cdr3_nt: TGTGCCAGCAGGGAGGGACTAGCGGCCTCCTACGAGCAGTACTTC
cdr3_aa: CASREGLAASYEQYF

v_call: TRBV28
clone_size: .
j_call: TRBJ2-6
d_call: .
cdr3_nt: TGTGCCAGCAGCCGACTGGCGGGGGGGGCCAACGTCCTGACTTTC
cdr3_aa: CASSRLAGGANVLTF

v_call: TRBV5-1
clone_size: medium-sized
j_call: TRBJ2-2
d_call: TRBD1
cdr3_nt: TGCGCCAGCAGCTGGGGACAGGGGAACACCGGGGAGCTGTTTTTT
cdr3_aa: CASSWGQGNTGELFF

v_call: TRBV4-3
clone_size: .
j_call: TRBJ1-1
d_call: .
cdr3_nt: TGCGCCAGCAGCCAAGATCGGCGGCGGGGGGCTGAAGCTTTCTTT
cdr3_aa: CASSQDRRRGAEAFF

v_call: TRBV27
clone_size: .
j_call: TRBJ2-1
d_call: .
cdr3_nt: TGTGCCAGCAGTTTAGATCTTCTTTCCTACAATGAGCAGTTCTTC
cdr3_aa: CASSLDLLSYNEQFF

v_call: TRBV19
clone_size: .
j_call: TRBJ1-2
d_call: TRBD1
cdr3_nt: TGTGCCAGTAGTATGGGACAAAACCTGGGACAGACTTATGGCTACACCTTC
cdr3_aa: CASSMGQNLGQTYGYTF

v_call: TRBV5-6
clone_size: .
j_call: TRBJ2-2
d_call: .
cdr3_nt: TGTGCCAGCAGCTTGACGGGGGTTGTCGGGGAGCTGTTTTTT
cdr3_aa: CASSLTGVVGELFF

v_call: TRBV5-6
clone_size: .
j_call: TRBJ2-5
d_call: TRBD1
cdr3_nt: TGTGCCAGCAGTACTCGAGGGACAGATGAGACCCAGTACTTC
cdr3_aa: CASSTRGTDETQYF

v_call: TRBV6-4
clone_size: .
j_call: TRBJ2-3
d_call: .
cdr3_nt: TGTGCCAGCAGCCTCCGGGACGGCCAAGGTACGCAGTATTTT
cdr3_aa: CASSLRDGQGTQYF

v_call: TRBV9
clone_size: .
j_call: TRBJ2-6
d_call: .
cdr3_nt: TGTGCCAGCAGTATCTCCGGAGGGGCCAACGTCCTGACTTTC
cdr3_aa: CASSISGGANVLTF

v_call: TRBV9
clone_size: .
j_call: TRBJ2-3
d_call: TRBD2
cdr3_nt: TGTGCCAGCAGCTTCCGGGGGGGAGATACGCAGTATTTT
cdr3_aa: CASSFRGGDTQYF

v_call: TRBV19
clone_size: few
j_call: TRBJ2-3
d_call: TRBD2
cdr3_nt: TGTGCCAGTAGCGGGACTAGCGGGGGGACCCCCCACACAGATACGCAGTATTTT
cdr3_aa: CASSGTSGGTPHTDTQYF

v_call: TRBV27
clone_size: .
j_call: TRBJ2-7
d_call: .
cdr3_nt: TGTGCCAGCAGTTCCACCCGGGGAGAGCAGTACTTC
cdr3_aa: CASSSTRGEQYF

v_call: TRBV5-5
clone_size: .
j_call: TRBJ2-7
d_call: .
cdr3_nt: TGTGCCTCGGGACGGCCCCGAACAAGGGAGCAGTACTTC
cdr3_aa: CASGRPRTREQYF

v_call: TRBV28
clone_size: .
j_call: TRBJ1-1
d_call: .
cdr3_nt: TGTGCCAGCAGTTTACTGCCCCGGTGGTTCATGAACACTGAAGCTTTCTTT
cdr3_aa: CASSLLPRWFMNTEAFF

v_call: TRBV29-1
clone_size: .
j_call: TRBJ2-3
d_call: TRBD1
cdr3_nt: TGCAGCGGCGTCAGGGGGGATACGCAGTATTTT
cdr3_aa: CSGVRGDTQYF

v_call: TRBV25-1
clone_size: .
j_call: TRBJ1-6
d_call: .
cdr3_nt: TGTGCCAGCGGCAGCTCCTATAATTCACCCCTCCACTTT
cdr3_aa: CASGSSYNSPLHF

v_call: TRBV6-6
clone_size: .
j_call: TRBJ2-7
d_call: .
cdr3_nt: TGTGCCAGCAGCCCAACAGAAGTCCACTACGAGCAGTACTTC
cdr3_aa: CASSPTEVHYEQYF

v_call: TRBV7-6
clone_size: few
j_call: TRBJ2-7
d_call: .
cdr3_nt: TGTGCCAGCAGCTTAGCGGACAGATGGACCTACGAGCAGTACTTC
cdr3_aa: CASSLADRWTYEQYF

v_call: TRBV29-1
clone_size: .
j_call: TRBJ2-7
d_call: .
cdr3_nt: TGCAGCGTTGGGGAGGGGAGACAGGGGTACGAGCAGTACTTC
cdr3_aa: CSVGEGRQGYEQYF

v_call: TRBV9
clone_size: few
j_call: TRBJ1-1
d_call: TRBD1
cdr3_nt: TGTGCCAGCAGCTCCCAGGGGGTTACTGAAGCTTTCTTT
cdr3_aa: CASSSQGVTEAFF

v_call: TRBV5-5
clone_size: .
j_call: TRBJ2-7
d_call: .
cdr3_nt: TGTGCCAGCAGCTTGGAGGGGTGGAGGGACATACCCTACGAGCAGTACTTC
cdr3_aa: CASSLEGWRDIPYEQYF

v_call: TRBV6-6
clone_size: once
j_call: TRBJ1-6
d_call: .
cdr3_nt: TGTGCCAGCAGTTACGACGGGGCGGGCTCACCCCTCCACTTT
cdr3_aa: CASSYDGAGSPLHF

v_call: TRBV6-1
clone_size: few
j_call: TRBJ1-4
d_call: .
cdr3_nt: TGTGCCACCTTATACAGGGAGCTAGTGTTTTTT
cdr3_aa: CATLYRELVFF

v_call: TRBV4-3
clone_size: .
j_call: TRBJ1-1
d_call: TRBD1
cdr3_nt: TGCGCCAGCAGCCGGACAGGGGACGGAGCTTTCTTT
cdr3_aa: CASSRTGDGAFF

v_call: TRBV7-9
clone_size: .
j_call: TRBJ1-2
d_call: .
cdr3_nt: TGTGCCAGCAGCACGGACCACAGCACTACTAACTATGGCTACACCTTC
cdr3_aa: CASSTDHSTTNYGYTF

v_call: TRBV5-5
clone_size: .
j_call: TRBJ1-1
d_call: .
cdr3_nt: TGTGCCAGCAGCCTAAGGACAAGAATGAACACTGAAGCTTTCTTT
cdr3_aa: CASSLRTRMNTEAFF